This entry features one TCR beta chain sequence. This clone was detected many times. Its antigen is still unknown. Base qualities are not provided; no much larger clone lies one nucleotide away. This sample is drawn from a study of metastatic and nonmetastatic thyroid tumors (dated by TCRdb to the early 2020s). About the study as a whole: The researchers compared repertoires between peripheral blood samples and tumor or nodule tissue samples from patients with malignant or benign thyroid disease. Overall results and qualifications from the work: TCR beta diversity was reported as significantly higher in malignant tumors than in benign nodules, in both blood and tumor samples.

Receptors were amplified or captured by PCR. Instrument used: Illumina HiSeq 4000. High-throughput sequencing was used to profile the TCR beta-chain CDR3 region of each patient. Under the source paper's analysis protocol: The researchers built a classifier to tell apart papillary thyroid cancer patients with distant metastasis, based on CDR3 differences among clinicopathological groups. To measure repertoire diversity the researchers used the Shannon index, while the Morisita-Horn index served to gauge how similar the tumor and blood repertoires were. TCRdb ran its own pipeline on the public reads, namely fastp trimming at Q25 and MiXCR clone calling, and kept in-frame beta chains. TCRdb, rather than the study authors, made the V and J calls. This sample comprises 65,000 to 70,000 clones, 14% of them detected only once. The top ten constitute about 6.5% of the sample. The CDR3 spans 14 residues, from the cysteine through the phenylalanine. Only the CDR3 part of the read is kept: 42 bases, read in frame from the first base. Germline trimming amounts to 2 bases on V and 3 bases on J, with 2 as the count of junction bases outside the gene matches. The germline V gene (reference sequence) specifies SGHNT as CDR1 and YYREEE as CDR2.

None of the patients had been given any treatment before thyroid surgery. Patient clinical samples collected from about 2012 to 2019 were retrospectively analysed using T-cell receptor beta sequencing. The specimen sequenced was blood. This receptor chain uses TRBV5-4 and TRBJ2-1; 7 bases in the middle match TRBD1. The receptor was isolated from a male donor with papillary thyroid cancer or a benign thyroid nodule (not recorded which). Some clones in this sample may be carry-over from other donors' samples. Here is the DNA: TGTGCCAGCAGCTTAAACAGGGGCTACAATGAGCAGTTCTTC. This yields the protein CASSLNRGYNEQFF.